This passage covers 13 T cell receptor beta chains from one sample sequenced in a study of T cells in Graves' hyperthyroidism and ophthalmopathy. What was amplified from RNA transcripts were TCR beta CDR3 regions. First-round RT-PCR targeting the TCR CDR3 was performed with the HTBI primer set. From the multiplex PCR reads, TCRdb called clonotypes with MiXCR, one entry per CDR3 protein. The sample holds 250,000 to 300,000 distinct CDR3 sequences, 10% to 15% seen once. Sequencing was performed on blood. Receptors originate from a woman aged 30 to 39 with Graves' hyperthyroidism that later progressed to Graves' ophthalmopathy.

The chain uses TRBV20-1 and TRBJ1-4; D is unresolved. The CDR3 sequence is 9 residues long. Germline loops: CDR1 DFQATT, CDR2 SNEGSKA (reference sequence). The CDR3 sequence is CRPNEKLFF. CDR3 bases: TGCAGGCCGAATGAAAAACTGTTTTTT.

Only a few counts were recorded for this clonotype. The CDR3 here is CASSFQGLVSTDTQYF. Written as DNA, the CDR3 is TGTGCCAGCAGTTTTCAAGGCCTCGTAAGCACAGATACGCAGTATTTT. This chain links TRBV27 with TRBJ2-3; D is ambiguous. The CDR3 length is 16 residues. Between the trimmed V and J ends, which lost 3 bases and 0 bases, there was a span of 13 bases. Germline V gene lookup returns CDR1 MNHEY and CDR2 SMNVEV (reference sequence).

The chain combines TRBV4-3 with TRBJ1-1; tentative D call: TRBD1 (6 bases). The CDR3 is 19 residues long. Per germline, CDR1 LGHNA and CDR2 YSLEER. V was cut by 0 bases and J by 3 bases, with 23 bases left in between. As DNA, the CDR3 is TGCGCCAGCAGCCAAGATTTCATAGGCTGGGAAAAGGGGGACACTGAAGCTTTCTTT. It yields the protein CASSQDFIGWEKGDTEAFF.

This clonotype was seen repeatedly, ten times or more. V is TRBV12-3 or TRBV12-4 and J is TRBJ1-2; 7 bases are shared with TRBD1. The trim removed 5 bases at V and 7 bases at J, leaving 4 bases unmatched. The CDR3 has 12 amino acids. The chain's CDR3 is CASSNTGAGYTF. The CDR3 nucleotides are TGTGCCAGCAGTAATACAGGGGCTGGCTACACCTTC.

This clonotype was counted at least ten times. The V gene is TRBV18, the J gene TRBJ2-5; no reliable D call. Between the trimmed V and J ends, which lost 3 bases and 2 bases, there was a span of 16 bases. The CDR3 consists of 16 residues. Germline V gene sequence: CDR1 KGHSH, CDR2 LQKENI. The DNA for the CDR3 is TGTGCCAGCTCACCTAAGGGCTGGGGAAAACAAGAGACCCAGTACTTC. Its protein product is CASSPKGWGKQETQYF. Supplemented by reference TRBV18 and TRBJ2-5, the full variable domain reads NAGVMQNPRHLVRRRGQEARLRCSPMKGHSHVYWYRQLPEEGLKFMVYLQKENIIDESGMPKERFSAEFPKEGPSILRIQQVVRGDSAAYFCASSPKGWGKQETQYFGPGTRLLVL.

This CDR3 reads CASSPDDSYNEQFF. The CDR3 DNA is TGTGCCAGCAGCCCTGACGACAGTTACAATGAGCAGTTCTTC. The V gene is TRBV6-2 or TRBV6-3, the J gene TRBJ2-1, with D tentatively TRBD1 (5 bases). CDR1 and CDR2 (germline): MNHEY, SVGEGT. The V gene lost 6 bases and the J gene lost 4 bases, with 13 bases spanning the gap. The length of the CDR3 is 14 residues.

This clonotype was counted many times. The chain couples TRBV27 to TRBJ1-1, with D possibly TRBD1 on 5 matching bases. Trimming stripped 4 bases from V and 3 bases from J, with 15 bases between. Germline V CDR1 and CDR2: MNHEY, SMNVEV (reference sequence). CDR3 size: 15 residues. CDR3 DNA sequence: TGTGCCAGCAGTTCCAGGGCACTAAAACACACTGAAGCTTTCTTT. It yields the protein CASSSRALKHTEAFF.

This clonotype has at least ten counts. The rearrangement joins TRBV12-3 or TRBV12-4 to TRBJ2-6, with 16 bases that match TRBD2. The CDR3 extends over 21 amino acids. V was clipped by 4 bases and J by 0 bases; unmatched bases: 9. The CDR3 DNA reads as TGTGCCAGCAGTTACAGGGGACTAGCGGGAGGGCTTTACTCTGGGGCCAACGTCCTGACTTTC. It translates to CASSYRGLAGGLYSGANVLTF.

In its sample, this clonotype was seen a few times. This chain joins TRBV4-1 and TRBJ2-5, with unresolved D. V lost 1 base and J lost 2, with 5 bases in between. The CDR3 totals 13 residues. Germline loops: CDR1 MGHRA, CDR2 YSYEKL. Here the CDR3 DNA reads TGCGCCAGCAGCCAAGTCAATCAAGAGACCCAGTACTTC. It yields the protein CASSQVNQETQYF.

This clonotype was recorded at least ten times. Sequence at one end of the junction differs from germline and may be a read error. The V call is TRBV7-7, the J call TRBJ2-5; no clear D gene. Germline CDR1 and CDR2: SSHAT and FNYEAQ (reference sequence). The CDR3 has 14 amino acids. CDR3 bases: TGTGCTAGCAGCCGAGGCGGCCTGCAAGAGACCCAGTACTTC. It translates to CASSRGGLQETQYF.

The sample holds many counts of this clonotype. The chain has TRBV20-1 and TRBJ1-5; D not certain. Germline CDR1 reads DFQATT; CDR2 reads SNEGSKA (reference sequence). This CDR3 comprises 15 residues. V was trimmed by 0 bases and J by 5 bases, leaving 14 bases between them. CDR3 in DNA: TGCAGTGCTAGAGATCCCAATAGCGCTCATCAGCCCCAGCATTTT. It specifies CSARDPNSAHQPQHF.

This clonotype showed up just a few times. J is TRBJ2-1 and V is TRBV4-2, with D perhaps assigned TRBD1 or TRBD2 (6 bases each). Germline CDR1 reads LGHNA; CDR2 reads YNFKEQ. CDR3 length: 19 residues. V was clipped by 0 bases and J by 6 bases, with 24 bases between them. The CDR3 bases are TGTGCCAGCAGCCAAGATCTATTATCTGCCGGGGGCGCCTTCAATGAGCAGTTCTTC. Translating it yields CASSQDLLSAGGAFNEQFF.

This clonotype was seen many times. The rearrangement joins TRBV11-2 to TRBJ2-2; 9 bases match TRBD2. The germline V gene encodes CDR1 SGHAT and CDR2 FQNNGV. The CDR3 runs 15 residues. V lost 6 bases and J lost 7; bases outside the gene matches: 9. This CDR3 reads CASSLIAGDDGELFF. For the CDR3, the DNA is TGTGCCAGCAGTTTGATAGCGGGAGATGACGGGGAGCTGTTTTTT. The variable domain in full, completed from reference TRBV11-2 and TRBJ2-2, reads EAGVAQSPRYKIIEKRQSVAFWCNPISGHATLYWYQQILGQGPKLLIQFQNNGVVDDSQLPKDRFSAERLKGVDSTLKIQPAKLEDSAVYLCASSLIAGDDGELFFGEGSRLTVL.